This T cell receptor beta chain appears in the sequencing data of a study of CD8 T cells in ankylosing spondylitis. Broader study findings: Reportedly, disease-linked clones are significantly enriched in ankylosing spondylitis patients' matched synovial fluid. A TCR beta motif made of several highly homologous variants seemed typical of ankylosing spondylitis blood. Earlier authors reported some of these motif variants in reactive arthritis synovial fluid and blood.

5'-RACE, quantitative and with molecular barcodes, yielded the TCR beta libraries. MiXCR, run by TCRdb on the 5' RACE reads, gives a single entry per CDR3 protein. The table records over 450,000 distinct CDR3 sequences, more than 9.5% of them present only once. Germline values: CDR1 GTSNPN, CDR2 SVGIG (reference sequence). Trimming at V came to 5 bases and at J to 8 bases, leaving 12 bases not matched to a gene. The CDR3 consists of 15 residues. On this clonotype itself: Its matching antigen is unknown.

The source of this sequence is a male donor with ankylosing spondylitis. V usage is TRBV30 and J usage is TRBJ1-6, with 7 nucleotides matching TRBD1. Sequencing input: blood, either unsorted or a sorted T cell fraction (not recorded which). CDR3 sequence (DNA): TGTGCCTGGGAAAACCGGGACAGTGGGGATTCACCCCTCCACTTT. Translated: CAWENRDSGDSPLHF.